This T cell receptor beta chain was obtained from a study of cytomegalovirus exposure and HLA in healthy donors. Study-level information: Per a later analysis, the 666 first-cohort and 100 to 150 validation repertoires shared one platform.

Comment on this clone: The target antigen is unknown.

General observations from the study: The dataset shows that most TCR sequences were rare, while some public TCRs occurred in many donors. Specificity for CMV antigens was confirmed in vitro for a few of the CMV-associated chains.

Method: immunoSEQ multiplex PCR; TCRdb's copy keeps in-frame clones and lacks some. The data contain about 160,000 clones, approximately 86% of them singletons. Sequenced input: PBMCs. The TCR sequence derives from a man aged 25 to 40 in good health and CMV-seropositive.

For the CDR3, the DNA is TGTGCCAGCAGACCCGCAGCGCGTAGCTACAATGAGCAGTTCTTC. It encodes CASRPAARSYNEQFF. V gene TRBV7-8 combines with J gene TRBJ2-1; D remains unclear. This CDR3 contains 15 residues. The V gene's germline CDR1 is SGHVS and CDR2 FQNEAQ. Trimming removed 6 bases at V and 3 bases at J, with 15 bases between.